This is a list of T cell receptor beta chains from one sample in a study of CD8 T cells in ankylosing spondylitis. A single record per CDR3 protein comes from TCRdb applying MiXCR to the 5' RACE reads. The table has some 840,000 distinct CDR3 sequences, about 12% seen once. Sequenced sample: blood, either unsorted or a sorted T cell fraction (not recorded which). The receptors shown here come from a male donor with ankylosing spondylitis. Each CDR3 is given with its conserved first and last residue. Each record gives: D gene, clone size, V gene, J gene, CDR3 protein. D genes are given only for firm matches. A clone size is listed for some rows: how often the clone was seen (once, few, many), or a class if it is expanded.

D gene: -; clone size: -; V gene: TRBV14; J gene: TRBJ1-1; CDR3 protein: CASSRGSWEAFF
D gene: -; clone size: once; V gene: TRBV5-1; J gene: TRBJ2-7; CDR3 protein: CASSLPGAGGSYEQYF
D gene: -; clone size: -; V gene: TRBV4-3; J gene: TRBJ2-7; CDR3 protein: CASSQDWDFYNEQYF
D gene: -; clone size: -; V gene: TRBV28; J gene: TRBJ2-1; CDR3 protein: CASRTRGTYNEQFF
D gene: TRBD1; clone size: few; V gene: TRBV6-2/TRBV6-3; J gene: TRBJ1-1; CDR3 protein: CASGPWDRGTEAFF
D gene: TRBD2; clone size: few; V gene: TRBV11-2; J gene: TRBJ2-3; CDR3 protein: CASSLGRAGGDSTDTQYF
D gene: -; clone size: many; V gene: TRBV20-1; J gene: TRBJ2-5; CDR3 protein: CSAPGRLQETQYF
D gene: -; clone size: -; V gene: TRBV7-2; J gene: TRBJ2-3; CDR3 protein: CASSPQSTTTDTQYF
D gene: -; clone size: -; V gene: TRBV6-1; J gene: TRBJ2-7; CDR3 protein: CASSKTVQDISYEQYF
D gene: TRBD1; clone size: -; V gene: TRBV5-1; J gene: TRBJ1-1; CDR3 protein: CASSTKQGKAGTEAFF
D gene: -; clone size: many; V gene: TRBV5-5; J gene: TRBJ1-2; CDR3 protein: CASSSTQNGYGYTF
D gene: -; clone size: -; V gene: TRBV5-1; J gene: TRBJ2-3; CDR3 protein: CASSLGQADTQYF
D gene: -; clone size: many; V gene: TRBV7-2; J gene: TRBJ1-1; CDR3 protein: CASSFVPLWGAEAFF
D gene: -; clone size: many; V gene: TRBV10-1; J gene: TRBJ2-7; CDR3 protein: CASSGVAYEQYF
D gene: TRBD2; clone size: few; V gene: TRBV6-2/TRBV6-3; J gene: TRBJ2-7; CDR3 protein: CASRKTSRKEQYF
D gene: TRBD2; clone size: many; V gene: TRBV20-1; J gene: TRBJ2-3; CDR3 protein: CSVAAGGRGDTQYF
D gene: TRBD1; clone size: -; V gene: TRBV29-1; J gene: TRBJ1-1; CDR3 protein: CSAAGQGGTNTEAFF
D gene: -; clone size: few; V gene: TRBV6-2/TRBV6-3; J gene: TRBJ1-1; CDR3 protein: CASSYITNTEAFF
D gene: -; clone size: few; V gene: TRBV20-1; J gene: TRBJ2-1; CDR3 protein: CSAKSSYNEQFF
D gene: TRBD2; clone size: -; V gene: TRBV7-2; J gene: TRBJ2-7; CDR3 protein: CASSREGLGYEQYF
D gene: -; clone size: few; V gene: TRBV6-5; J gene: TRBJ1-5; CDR3 protein: CASSYRSENQPQHF
D gene: -; clone size: many; V gene: TRBV7-2; J gene: TRBJ2-3; CDR3 protein: CASSLPDSDTQYF
D gene: TRBD2; clone size: few; V gene: TRBV20-1; J gene: TRBJ2-3; CDR3 protein: CSATAGGVDTQYF
D gene: -; clone size: once; V gene: TRBV30; J gene: TRBJ2-3; CDR3 protein: CAWSVLLGPDTQYF
D gene: -; clone size: few; V gene: TRBV7-2; J gene: TRBJ2-1; CDR3 protein: CASSLGTVSGNEQFF
D gene: -; clone size: -; V gene: TRBV7-9; J gene: TRBJ1-1; CDR3 protein: CASSSLTGNTEAFF
D gene: -; clone size: -; V gene: TRBV2; J gene: TRBJ2-7; CDR3 protein: CASSEPGREQYF
D gene: -; clone size: few; V gene: TRBV28; J gene: TRBJ2-1; CDR3 protein: CASSLQGSKFF